These T cell receptor beta chains were read from a single sample in a study of T cell clonotyping in hematopoietic cell transplantation. The method was immunoSEQ multiplex PCR; TCRdb's version includes in-frame clones alone and lacks a portion of them. This repertoire shows roughly 45,000 clones, 80% to 90% found once; its top ten account for 5.9%. The source was peripheral blood mononuclear cells, collected before stem cell transplant. All receptors derive from a man in his 60s with biphenotypic leukemia. Some clones in this sample may be carry-over from other donors' samples. Each CDR3 is given with its conserved first and last residue. D genes are given only for firm matches. Rows give clone size only sometimes, using once, few, many, or a class for an expanded clone.

D	J	size	V	length	DNA	CDR3
NA	TRBJ2-7	NA	TRBV6-5	13	TGTGCCAGCAGTTCCGGAGGAGACTACGAGCAGTACTTC	CASSSGGDYEQYF
NA	TRBJ1-5	NA	TRBV19	13	TGTGCCAGTGGACAGCCTTTTAATCAGCCCCAGCATTTT	CASGQPFNQPQHF
TRBD1	TRBJ1-4	NA	TRBV2	15	TGTGCCAGCAGTGATCACAGGGGGCGGGGGGAAAAACTGTTTTTT	CASSDHRGRGEKLFF
TRBD1	TRBJ1-5	NA	TRBV27	14	TGTGCCAGCAGTGTCACAACGACAGGGCAGCCCCAGCATTTT	CASSVTTTGQPQHF
NA	TRBJ1-2	NA	TRBV7-2	12	TGTGCCAGCAGCCATGACAGCTATGGCTACACCTTC	CASSHDSYGYTF
NA	TRBJ2-2	NA	TRBV27	14	TGTGCCAGCCGACCGTTCGCGAACACCGGGGAGCTGTTTTTT	CASRPFANTGELFF
TRBD2	TRBJ2-4	NA	TRBV6-5	14	TGTGCCAGCAGCCCGGGGGGGGCCAAAAACATTCAGTACTTC	CASSPGGAKNIQYF
NA	TRBJ2-5	once	TRBV9	15	TGTGCCAGCAGCGTAGCCGTGGGGGGAGAGGAGACCCAGTACTTC	CASSVAVGGEETQYF
TRBD2	TRBJ2-7	NA	TRBV6-6	16	TGTGCCAGCAGTTGGGGAGCGGGAGGGGAGCCCTACGAGCAGTACTTC	CASSWGAGGEPYEQYF
NA	TRBJ2-6	few	TRBV6-1	15	TGTGCCAGCAGTGAACGGGTCTCTGGGGCCAACGTCCTGACTTTC	CASSERVSGANVLTF
NA	TRBJ1-2	NA	TRBV6-5	14	TGTGCCAGCAGTTACTCAGGGGGGAACTATGGCTACACCTTC	CASSYSGGNYGYTF
NA	TRBJ2-7	NA	TRBV25-1	13	TGTGCCAGCAGTTTATCTCAGGGTGGCGAGCAGTACTTC	CASSLSQGGEQYF
NA	TRBJ2-7	NA	TRBV28	15	TGTGCCAGCAGCTCCCCTTCTAAGGGGTACCACGAGCAGTACTTC	CASSSPSKGYHEQYF
TRBD2	TRBJ2-4	NA	TRBV28	15	TGTGCCAGCAGCGCTAGCGGGAGTTCCAAAAACATTCAGTACTTC	CASSASGSSKNIQYF
NA	TRBJ2-1	NA	TRBV12-1	18	TGTGCCAGCAGCTGGGTCTGGCGGGAGGCCCCGTCCTACAATGAGCAGTTCTTC	CASSWVWREAPSYNEQFF
NA	TRBJ2-7	NA	TRBV7-2	15	TGTGCCAGCAGCTTAGCAGGGGGGCCGGAATACGAGCAGTACTTC	CASSLAGGPEYEQYF
NA	TRBJ2-2	NA	TRBV28	13	TGTGCCAGCAGTTTGCCGGACACCGGGGAGCTGTTTTTT	CASSLPDTGELFF
NA	TRBJ2-5	NA	TRBV4-1	13	TGCGCCAGCAGCCTGGGGGAACGGGAGACCCAGTACTTC	CASSLGERETQYF
NA	TRBJ1-2	NA	TRBV2	13	TGTGCCAGCAGTGCTCAGGGGAGTTATGGCTACACCTTC	CASSAQGSYGYTF
NA	TRBJ2-7	once	TRBV7-3	13	TGTGCCAGCAGCTTTGAACCAGACTACGAGCAGTACTTC	CASSFEPDYEQYF
NA	TRBJ2-7	NA	TRBV29-1	12	TGCAGCGTTGGCGACAGACCCTACGAGCAGTACTTC	CSVGDRPYEQYF
TRBD1	TRBJ2-2	few	TRBV9	16	TGTGCCAGCAGCGTGGACGGACAGGGAAGGACCGGGGAGCTGTTTTTT	CASSVDGQGRTGELFF
NA	TRBJ2-7	NA	TRBV11-2	12	TGTGCCAGCGGACTTTCCTCCTACGAGCAGTACTTC	CASGLSSYEQYF
NA	TRBJ2-3	NA	TRBV11-2	14	TGTGCCAGCAGCTTAGATCGGGTAGTGAATACGCAGTATTTT	CASSLDRVVNTQYF
NA	TRBJ2-5	NA	TRBV9	14	TGTGCCAGCAGCCCATCGGTTCGGCCAGAGACCCAGTACTTC	CASSPSVRPETQYF
NA	TRBJ1-1	NA	TRBV28	19	TGTGCCAGCAGGCATTCCTCAGGGTCCAGGGGTCGAATGAACACTGAAGCTTTCTTT	CASRHSSGSRGRMNTEAFF
NA	TRBJ2-1	NA	TRBV25-1	16	TGTGCCAGCAGTGGAGGCCTTCATAGCTCCTACAATGAGCAGTTCTTC	CASSGGLHSSYNEQFF
NA	TRBJ2-7	few	TRBV4-1	12	TGCGCCAGCAGCCAAGATGTGAGCGAGCAGTACTTC	CASSQDVSEQYF
NA	TRBJ1-5	once	TRBV5-1	15	TGCGCCAGCAGCCTTACAGGGCTCGCCAATCAGCCCCAGCATTTT	CASSLTGLANQPQHF
NA	TRBJ2-1	once	TRBV5-1	17	TGCGCCAGCAGCTTGGTCCGGGGAGCGGAGTCCTACAATGAGCAGTTCTTC	CASSLVRGAESYNEQFF
NA	TRBJ1-1	NA	TRBV30	14	TGTGCCTGGAGTGTACTTTCCGGGACTAAAGAAGCTTTCTTT	CAWSVLSGTKEAFF
TRBD2	TRBJ2-5	NA	TRBV11-3	13	TGTGCCAGCAAGAGCGGGGACCAAGAGACCCAGTACTTC	CASKSGDQETQYF
TRBD2	TRBJ2-2	NA	TRBV27	17	TGTGCCAGCAGTTTTATAGAAGGACTAGCGAACACCGGGGAGCTGTTTTTT	CASSFIEGLANTGELFF
NA	TRBJ1-5	NA	TRBV19	18	TGTGCCAGTAGTATACGCCCGGTCGGAGCCCTTCAAGGTCAGCCCCAGCATTTT	CASSIRPVGALQGQPQHF
NA	TRBJ2-3	NA	TRBV11-3	13	TGTGCCAGCAGCTTAGGTAGCACAGATACGCAGTATTTT	CASSLGSTDTQYF
TRBD2	TRBJ2-4	NA	TRBV4-1	15	TGCGCCAGCAGCCCAAGGGGACTAGCTGGGAACATTCAGTACTTC	CASSPRGLAGNIQYF
TRBD2	TRBJ2-7	few	TRBV30	16	TGTGCCGCCTATGGGGCTAGCGGGTCGGGATCCTACGAGCAGTACTTC	CAAYGASGSGSYEQYF
NA	TRBJ2-3	NA	TRBV5-1	13	TGCGCCAGCAGCTTGGGGGGGGCAGATACGCAGTATTTT	CASSLGGADTQYF
NA	TRBJ1-2	few	TRBV30	13	TGTGCCTGGAGTGTACGAGGGGTCTATGGCTACACCTTC	CAWSVRGVYGYTF
NA	TRBJ1-1	NA	TRBV28	15	TGTGCCAGCAGCTTCACACGATCGGGGAACACTGAAGCTTTCTTT	CASSFTRSGNTEAFF
NA	TRBJ1-1	NA	TRBV4-1	11	TGCGCCAGCAGGAAGAACACTGAAGCTTTCTTT	CASRKNTEAFF
TRBD1	TRBJ2-3	NA	TRBV2	13	TGTGCCAGCAGTTGGACAGGGGAAGATACGCAGTATTTT	CASSWTGEDTQYF
TRBD1	TRBJ1-5	once	TRBV19	16	TGTGCCAGTTCGACTAATGCACAGGGGGCTCGGGAGCCCCAGCATTTT	CASSTNAQGAREPQHF
NA	TRBJ2-1	NA	TRBV6-1	15	TGTGCCAGCAGTGTCCGCTTTAGCAGCTACAATGAGCAGTTCTTC	CASSVRFSSYNEQFF
TRBD2	TRBJ2-7	NA	TRBV27	15	TGTGCCAGCCGATCCCGACTAGCGGGAGCCTACGAGCAGTACTTC	CASRSRLAGAYEQYF
TRBD1	TRBJ2-3	few	TRBV7-2	14	TGTGCCAGCAGCCAAGACAGGGTTACGAATACGCAGTATTTT	CASSQDRVTNTQYF
TRBD2	TRBJ2-3	NA	TRBV6-5	15	TGTGCCAGCAGAAGCGGACTAGCGGGCACAGATACGCAGTATTTT	CASRSGLAGTDTQYF
NA	TRBJ2-1	NA	TRBV5-8	15	TGTGCCAGCAGCTTGAGAGGGTCCTCCTACAATGAGCAGTTCTTC	CASSLRGSSYNEQFF